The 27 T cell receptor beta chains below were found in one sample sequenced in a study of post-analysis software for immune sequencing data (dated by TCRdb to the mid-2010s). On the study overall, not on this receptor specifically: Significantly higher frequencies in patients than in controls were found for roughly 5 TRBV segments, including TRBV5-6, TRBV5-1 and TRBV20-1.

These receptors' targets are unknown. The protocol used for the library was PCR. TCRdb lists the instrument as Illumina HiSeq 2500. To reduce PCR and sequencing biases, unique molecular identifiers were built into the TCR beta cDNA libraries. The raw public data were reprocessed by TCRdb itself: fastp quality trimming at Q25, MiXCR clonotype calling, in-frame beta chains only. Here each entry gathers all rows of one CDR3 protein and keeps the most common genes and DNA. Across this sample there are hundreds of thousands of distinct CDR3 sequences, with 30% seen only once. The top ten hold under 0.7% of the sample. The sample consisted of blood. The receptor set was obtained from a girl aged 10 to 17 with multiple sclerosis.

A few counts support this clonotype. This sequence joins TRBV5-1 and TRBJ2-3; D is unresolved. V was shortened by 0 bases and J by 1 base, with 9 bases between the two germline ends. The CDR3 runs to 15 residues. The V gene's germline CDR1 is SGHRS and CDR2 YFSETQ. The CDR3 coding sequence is TGCGCCAGCAGCTTGGAATCACAAGGCACAGATACGCAGTATTTT. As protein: CASSLESQGTDTQYF.

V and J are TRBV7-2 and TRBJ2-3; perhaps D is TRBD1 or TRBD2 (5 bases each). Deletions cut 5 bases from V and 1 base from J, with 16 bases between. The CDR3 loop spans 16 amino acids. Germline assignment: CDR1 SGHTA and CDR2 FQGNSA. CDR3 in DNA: TGTGCCAGCAGCCTGGGACGTCCCTCCCGCACAGATACGCAGTATTTT. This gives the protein CASSLGRPSRTDTQYF. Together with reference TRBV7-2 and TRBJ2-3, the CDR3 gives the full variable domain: GAGVSQSPSNKVTEKGKDVELRCDPISGHTALYWYRQSLGQGLEFLIYFQGNSAPDKSGLPSDRFSAERTGGSVSTLTIQRTQQEDSAVYLCASSLGRPSRTDTQYFGPGTRLTVL.

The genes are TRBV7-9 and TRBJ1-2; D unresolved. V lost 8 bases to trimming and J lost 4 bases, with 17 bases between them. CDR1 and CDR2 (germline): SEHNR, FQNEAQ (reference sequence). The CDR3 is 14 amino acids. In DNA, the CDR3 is TGTGCCAGCGGCTCAAGCGGGGTAATCTATGGCTACACCTTC. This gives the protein CASGSSGVIYGYTF.

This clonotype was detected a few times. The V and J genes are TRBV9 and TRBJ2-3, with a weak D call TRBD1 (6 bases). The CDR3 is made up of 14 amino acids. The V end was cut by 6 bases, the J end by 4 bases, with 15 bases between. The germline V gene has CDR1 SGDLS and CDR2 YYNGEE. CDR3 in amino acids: CASTRGGVADTQYF. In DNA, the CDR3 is TGTGCCAGCACCCGAGGGGGTGTTGCAGATACGCAGTATTTT.

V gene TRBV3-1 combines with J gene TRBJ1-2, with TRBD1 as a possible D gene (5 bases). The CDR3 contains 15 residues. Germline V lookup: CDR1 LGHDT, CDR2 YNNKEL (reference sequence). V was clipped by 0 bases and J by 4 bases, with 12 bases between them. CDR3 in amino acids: CASSQDATATYGYTF. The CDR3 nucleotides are TGTGCCAGCAGCCAAGACGCGACAGCCACCTATGGCTACACCTTC.

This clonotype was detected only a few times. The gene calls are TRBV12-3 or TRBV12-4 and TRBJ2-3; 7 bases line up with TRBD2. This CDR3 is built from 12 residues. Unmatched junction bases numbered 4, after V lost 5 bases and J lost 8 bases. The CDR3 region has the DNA TGTGCCAGCAGTCCTCCGGGGGGTACGCAGTATTTT. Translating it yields CASSPPGGTQYF.

The CDR3: CSAPQLGGTYNEQFF. CDR3 nucleotides: TGCAGTGCCCCCCAGTTGGGCGGGACCTACAATGAGCAGTTCTTC. The J gene is TRBJ2-1, the V gene TRBV20-1, with D tentatively TRBD2 (6 bases). V was cut by 6 bases and J by 2 bases, with 17 bases left in between. Germline V lookup: CDR1 DFQATT, CDR2 SNEGSKA (reference sequence). The CDR3 covers 15 residues.

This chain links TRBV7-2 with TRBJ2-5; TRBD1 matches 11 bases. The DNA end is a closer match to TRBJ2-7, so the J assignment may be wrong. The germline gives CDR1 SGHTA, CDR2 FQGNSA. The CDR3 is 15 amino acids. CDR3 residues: CASSQTRTGGSEQYF. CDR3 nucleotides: TGTGCCAGCAGCCAGACCCGGACAGGGGGCTCCGAGCAGTACTTC.

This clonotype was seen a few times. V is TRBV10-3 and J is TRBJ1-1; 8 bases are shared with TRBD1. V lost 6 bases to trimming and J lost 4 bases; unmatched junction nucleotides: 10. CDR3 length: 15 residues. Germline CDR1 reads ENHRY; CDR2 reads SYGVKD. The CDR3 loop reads CAIRAPQGVGTEAFF. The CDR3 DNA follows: TGTGCCATCAGGGCCCCACAGGGGGTAGGCACTGAAGCTTTCTTT.

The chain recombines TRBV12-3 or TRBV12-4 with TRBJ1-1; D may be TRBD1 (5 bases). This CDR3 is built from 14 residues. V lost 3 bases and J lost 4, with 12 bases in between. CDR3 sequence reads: CASSFSGSGTEAFF. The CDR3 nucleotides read TGTGCCAGCAGTTTTTCAGGGAGCGGCACTGAAGCTTTCTTT.

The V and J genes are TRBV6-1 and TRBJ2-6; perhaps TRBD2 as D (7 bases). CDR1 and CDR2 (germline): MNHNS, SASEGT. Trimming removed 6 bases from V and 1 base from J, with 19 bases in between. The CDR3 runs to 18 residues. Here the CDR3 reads CASRARGPSGSGANVLTF. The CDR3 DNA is TGTGCCAGCAGGGCGCGGGGGCCCTCGGGTTCTGGGGCCAACGTCCTGACTTTC.

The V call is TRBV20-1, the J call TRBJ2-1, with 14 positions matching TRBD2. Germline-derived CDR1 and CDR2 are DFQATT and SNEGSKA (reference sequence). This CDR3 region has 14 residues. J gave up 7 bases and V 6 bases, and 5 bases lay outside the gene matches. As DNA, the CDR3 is TGCAGTGCCCAGACTAGCGGGAGGGGTAATGAGCAGTTCTTC. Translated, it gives CSAQTSGRGNEQFF.

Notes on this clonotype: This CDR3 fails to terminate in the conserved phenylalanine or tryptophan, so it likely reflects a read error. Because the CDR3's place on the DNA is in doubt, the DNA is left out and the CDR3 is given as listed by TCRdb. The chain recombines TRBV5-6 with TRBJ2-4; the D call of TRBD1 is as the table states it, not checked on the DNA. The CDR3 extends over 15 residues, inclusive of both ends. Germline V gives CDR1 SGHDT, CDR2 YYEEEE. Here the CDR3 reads CASSLTGGATDELYC.

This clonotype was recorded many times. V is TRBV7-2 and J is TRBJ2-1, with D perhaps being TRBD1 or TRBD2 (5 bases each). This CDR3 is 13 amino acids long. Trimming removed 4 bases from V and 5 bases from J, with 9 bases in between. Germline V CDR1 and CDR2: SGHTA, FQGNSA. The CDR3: CASSSGPNNEQFF. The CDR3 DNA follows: TGTGCCAGCAGCTCGGGACCAAACAATGAGCAGTTCTTC.

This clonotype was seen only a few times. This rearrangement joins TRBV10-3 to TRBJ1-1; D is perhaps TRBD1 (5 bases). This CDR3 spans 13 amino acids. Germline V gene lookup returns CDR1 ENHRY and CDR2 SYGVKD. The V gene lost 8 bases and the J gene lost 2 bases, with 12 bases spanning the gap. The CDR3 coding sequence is TGTGCCATCGAATCACAGGACAACACTGAAGCTTTCTTT. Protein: CAIESQDNTEAFF.

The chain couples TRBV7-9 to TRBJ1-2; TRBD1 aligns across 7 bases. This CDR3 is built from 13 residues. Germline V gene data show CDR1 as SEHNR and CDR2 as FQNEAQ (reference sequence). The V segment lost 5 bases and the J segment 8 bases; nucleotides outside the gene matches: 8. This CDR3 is CASSPQGTGGYTF. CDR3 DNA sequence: TGTGCCAGCAGCCCACAGGGGACGGGCGGCTACACCTTC.

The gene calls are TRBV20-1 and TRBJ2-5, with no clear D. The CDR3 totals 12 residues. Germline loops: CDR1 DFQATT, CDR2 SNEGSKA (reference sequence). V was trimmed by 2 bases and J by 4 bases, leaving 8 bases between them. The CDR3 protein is CSARSARETQYF. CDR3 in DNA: TGCAGTGCTAGATCTGCTAGAGAGACCCAGTACTTC.

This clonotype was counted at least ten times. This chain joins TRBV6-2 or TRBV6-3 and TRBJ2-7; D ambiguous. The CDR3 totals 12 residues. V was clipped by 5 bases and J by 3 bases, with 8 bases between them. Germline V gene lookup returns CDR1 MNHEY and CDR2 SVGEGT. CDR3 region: CASSPPNYEQYF. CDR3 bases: TGTGCCAGCAGTCCGCCCAACTACGAGCAGTACTTC.

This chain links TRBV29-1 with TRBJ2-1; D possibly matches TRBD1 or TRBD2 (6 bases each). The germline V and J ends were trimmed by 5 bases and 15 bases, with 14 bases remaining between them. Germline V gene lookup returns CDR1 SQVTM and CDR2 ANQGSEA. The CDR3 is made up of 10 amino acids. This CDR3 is CSVLQGRLFF. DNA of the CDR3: TGCAGCGTTCTCCAGGGGAGGCTGTTCTTC.

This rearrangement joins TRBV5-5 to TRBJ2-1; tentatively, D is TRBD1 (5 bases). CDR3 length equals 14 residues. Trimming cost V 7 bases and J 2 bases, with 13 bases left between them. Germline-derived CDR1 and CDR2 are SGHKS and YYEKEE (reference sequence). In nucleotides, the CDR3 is TGTGCCAGCCTCGGGCTAGGGGCCTACAATGAGCAGTTCTTC. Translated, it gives CASLGLGAYNEQFF.

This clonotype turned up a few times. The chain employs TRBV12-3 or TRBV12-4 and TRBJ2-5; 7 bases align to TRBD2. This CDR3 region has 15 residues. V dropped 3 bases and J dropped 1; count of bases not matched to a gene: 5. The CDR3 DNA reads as TGTGCCAGCAGTTTGCGGGGGACTCCCCAAGAGACCCAGTACTTC. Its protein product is CASSLRGTPQETQYF.

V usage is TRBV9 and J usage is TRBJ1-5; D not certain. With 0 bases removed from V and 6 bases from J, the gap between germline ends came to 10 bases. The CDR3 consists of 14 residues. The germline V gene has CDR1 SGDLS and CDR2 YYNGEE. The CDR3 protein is CASSVGLGGQPQHF. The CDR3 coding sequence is TGTGCCAGCAGCGTAGGGTTGGGTGGTCAGCCCCAGCATTTT.

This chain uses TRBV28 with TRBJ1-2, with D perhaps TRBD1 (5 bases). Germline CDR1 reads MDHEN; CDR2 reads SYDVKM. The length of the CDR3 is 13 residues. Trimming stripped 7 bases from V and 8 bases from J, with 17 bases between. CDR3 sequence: CASTTGTGKGYTF. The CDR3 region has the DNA TGTGCCAGCACCACCGGGACCGGGAAAGGCTACACCTTC.

The CDR3 reads CASSPAPGGIDGYTF. The CDR3, as DNA: TGTGCCAGCAGCCCAGCCCCGGGCGGCATTGATGGCTACACCTTC. The genes are TRBV7-9 and TRBJ1-2; no clear D. Looked up from germline, CDR1 is SEHNR and CDR2 is FQNEAQ (reference sequence). The V and J ends lost 5 bases and 6 bases respectively, with 19 bases between them. CDR3 length: 15 amino acids.

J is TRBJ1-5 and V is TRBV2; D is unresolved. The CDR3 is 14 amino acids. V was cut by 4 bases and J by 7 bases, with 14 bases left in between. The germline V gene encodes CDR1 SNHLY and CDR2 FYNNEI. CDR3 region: CASSVYGVEQPQHF. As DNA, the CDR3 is TGTGCCAGCAGTGTATACGGGGTCGAGCAGCCCCAGCATTTT.

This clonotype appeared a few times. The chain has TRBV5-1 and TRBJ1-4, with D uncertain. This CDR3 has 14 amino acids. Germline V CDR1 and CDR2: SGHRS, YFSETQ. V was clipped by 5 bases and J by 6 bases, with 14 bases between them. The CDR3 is CASRKAGSDEKLFF. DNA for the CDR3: TGCGCCAGCAGAAAGGCGGGGTCTGATGAAAAACTGTTTTTT.

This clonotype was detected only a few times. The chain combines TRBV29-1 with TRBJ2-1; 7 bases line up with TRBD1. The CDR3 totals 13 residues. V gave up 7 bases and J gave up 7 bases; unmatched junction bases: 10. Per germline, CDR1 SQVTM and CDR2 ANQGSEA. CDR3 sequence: CSASRQGGNEQFF. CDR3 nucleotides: TGCAGCGCCTCCCGACAGGGCGGGAATGAGCAGTTCTTC.